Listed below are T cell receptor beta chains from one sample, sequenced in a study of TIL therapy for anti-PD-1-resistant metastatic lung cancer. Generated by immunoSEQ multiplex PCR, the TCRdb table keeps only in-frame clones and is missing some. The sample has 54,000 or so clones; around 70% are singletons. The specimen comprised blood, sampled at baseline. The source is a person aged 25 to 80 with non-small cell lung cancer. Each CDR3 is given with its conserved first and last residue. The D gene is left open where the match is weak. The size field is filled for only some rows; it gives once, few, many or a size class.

cdr3_nt: TGTGCCACCCAAACTCAATACGGCACAGATACGCAGTATTTT
cdr3_aa: CATQTQYGTDTQYF
j_call: TRBJ2-3
d_call: .
v_call: TRBV11-2
clone_size: .

cdr3_nt: TGTGCCAGCAGTAACGACAGGGGGACGAACACTGAAGCTTTCTTT
cdr3_aa: CASSNDRGTNTEAFF
j_call: TRBJ1-1
d_call: TRBD1
v_call: TRBV6-1
clone_size: .

cdr3_nt: TGCAGTGCTAGCCCTTCGGTGAAGCAGTTCTTC
cdr3_aa: CSASPSVKQFF
j_call: TRBJ2-1
d_call: .
v_call: TRBV20-1
clone_size: .

cdr3_nt: TGTGCCAGCAGAGCAGACAGGGTTGAGCAGTTCTTC
cdr3_aa: CASRADRVEQFF
j_call: TRBJ2-1
d_call: TRBD1
v_call: TRBV2
clone_size: .

cdr3_nt: TGTGCCAGCAGCGTGACCGGATTAGAGACCCAGTACTTC
cdr3_aa: CASSVTGLETQYF
j_call: TRBJ2-5
d_call: .
v_call: TRBV9
clone_size: .

cdr3_nt: TGCGCCAGCAGCCACTATGCTGGGACAGTCAATCAGCCCCAGCATTTT
cdr3_aa: CASSHYAGTVNQPQHF
j_call: TRBJ1-5
d_call: TRBD1
v_call: TRBV4-1
clone_size: few

cdr3_nt: TGTGCCAGCAGCCCGAACCTAGCGGGAGGAGATACGCAGTATTTT
cdr3_aa: CASSPNLAGGDTQYF
j_call: TRBJ2-3
d_call: TRBD2
v_call: TRBV7-9
clone_size: .

cdr3_nt: TGTGCCAGCAGTTACTTTACCGGACAGGGTTTGGCACCCCTCCACTTT
cdr3_aa: CASSYFTGQGLAPLHF
j_call: TRBJ1-6
d_call: TRBD1
v_call: TRBV6-5
clone_size: few

cdr3_nt: TGTGCCAGCTCACCTTCGACAGGGACTTACGAGCAGTACTTC
cdr3_aa: CASSPSTGTYEQYF
j_call: TRBJ2-7
d_call: .
v_call: TRBV18
clone_size: .

cdr3_nt: TGTGCCAGCAGTTACTCATACGGGGGGGGCACTGAAGCTTTCTTT
cdr3_aa: CASSYSYGGGTEAFF
j_call: TRBJ1-1
d_call: .
v_call: TRBV6-6
clone_size: once

cdr3_nt: TGTGCCAGCAGTTCCACTGGGAACACTGAAGCTTTCTTT
cdr3_aa: CASSSTGNTEAFF
j_call: TRBJ1-1
d_call: .
v_call: TRBV6-5
clone_size: .

cdr3_nt: TGTGCCTGGAGATTTACCGCCGACAGGGGACGGAGTCAGCCCCAGCATTTT
cdr3_aa: CAWRFTADRGRSQPQHF
j_call: TRBJ1-5
d_call: TRBD1
v_call: TRBV30
clone_size: few

cdr3_nt: TGTGCCAGCAGTCCCCAGGGGGCGTCCTACGAGCAGTACTTC
cdr3_aa: CASSPQGASYEQYF
j_call: TRBJ2-7
d_call: TRBD1
v_call: TRBV28
clone_size: .

cdr3_nt: TGCGCCAGCAGCCAGGGAAGCACAGATACGCAGTATTTT
cdr3_aa: CASSQGSTDTQYF
j_call: TRBJ2-3
d_call: .
v_call: TRBV5-1
clone_size: .